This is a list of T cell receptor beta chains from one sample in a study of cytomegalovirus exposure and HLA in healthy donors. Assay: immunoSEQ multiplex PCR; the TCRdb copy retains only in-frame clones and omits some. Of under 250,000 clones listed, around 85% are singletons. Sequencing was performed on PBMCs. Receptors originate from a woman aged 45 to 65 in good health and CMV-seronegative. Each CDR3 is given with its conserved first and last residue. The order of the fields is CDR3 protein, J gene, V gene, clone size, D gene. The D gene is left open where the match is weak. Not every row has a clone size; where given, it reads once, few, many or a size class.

CDR3aa: CASSSRGQGQPQHF
j_gene: TRBJ1-5
v_gene: TRBV7-2
abundance: NA
d_gene: TRBD1

CDR3aa: CASIWDSNTEAFF
j_gene: TRBJ1-1
v_gene: TRBV2
abundance: NA
d_gene: TRBD1

CDR3aa: CASSIRGSKYEQYF
j_gene: TRBJ2-7
v_gene: TRBV6-5
abundance: NA
d_gene: TRBD1

CDR3aa: CASSPLGRGLNEKLFF
j_gene: TRBJ1-4
v_gene: TRBV5-1
abundance: NA
d_gene: NA

CDR3aa: CASSSRETQYF
j_gene: TRBJ2-5
v_gene: TRBV28
abundance: NA
d_gene: NA

CDR3aa: CASSVQTGGTGELFF
j_gene: TRBJ2-2
v_gene: TRBV2
abundance: NA
d_gene: TRBD1

CDR3aa: CASSQGGPRSNEQFF
j_gene: TRBJ2-1
v_gene: TRBV4-1
abundance: NA
d_gene: TRBD2

CDR3aa: CASTPQGFDEQYF
j_gene: TRBJ2-7
v_gene: TRBV28
abundance: NA
d_gene: NA

CDR3aa: CASSYPAYAAEAFF
j_gene: TRBJ1-1
v_gene: TRBV6-6
abundance: NA
d_gene: NA

CDR3aa: CASTPSGGPLRTGELFF
j_gene: TRBJ2-2
v_gene: TRBV7-6
abundance: once
d_gene: NA

CDR3aa: CASSGGQGVNIQYF
j_gene: TRBJ2-4
v_gene: TRBV25-1
abundance: once
d_gene: TRBD1

CDR3aa: CAWSRGSHNEQFF
j_gene: TRBJ2-1
v_gene: TRBV30
abundance: NA
d_gene: NA

CDR3aa: CASSPRRGETQYF
j_gene: TRBJ2-5
v_gene: TRBV18
abundance: NA
d_gene: NA

CDR3aa: CASGEAYNEQFF
j_gene: TRBJ2-1
v_gene: TRBV28
abundance: NA
d_gene: NA

CDR3aa: CASSQVRYNSPLHF
j_gene: TRBJ1-6
v_gene: TRBV14
abundance: NA
d_gene: NA

CDR3aa: CASTLGIGGVIGANVLTF
j_gene: TRBJ2-6
v_gene: TRBV4-1
abundance: NA
d_gene: NA

CDR3aa: CSVDPRTGEYEQFF
j_gene: TRBJ2-1
v_gene: TRBV29-1
abundance: NA
d_gene: TRBD1

CDR3aa: CASSEDRIAGDTQYF
j_gene: TRBJ2-3
v_gene: TRBV4-3
abundance: NA
d_gene: NA

CDR3aa: CASSIDRVTEAFF
j_gene: TRBJ1-1
v_gene: TRBV27
abundance: NA
d_gene: TRBD1

CDR3aa: CASYWSYEQYF
j_gene: TRBJ2-7
v_gene: TRBV6-1
abundance: NA
d_gene: NA

CDR3aa: CASSRGLAGGRYEQFF
j_gene: TRBJ2-1
v_gene: TRBV4-3
abundance: NA
d_gene: TRBD2

CDR3aa: CASSHRETNTGELFF
j_gene: TRBJ2-2
v_gene: TRBV5-1
abundance: NA
d_gene: NA

CDR3aa: CASSPTGGPGDEQYF
j_gene: TRBJ2-7
v_gene: TRBV5-1
abundance: NA
d_gene: TRBD2

CDR3aa: CASSLRLAGLTGELFF
j_gene: TRBJ2-2
v_gene: TRBV5-8
abundance: NA
d_gene: TRBD2

CDR3aa: CASSLRDRAWTGELFF
j_gene: TRBJ2-2
v_gene: TRBV5-4
abundance: NA
d_gene: TRBD1

CDR3aa: CASSPRQGRSNEKLFF
j_gene: TRBJ1-4
v_gene: TRBV28
abundance: NA
d_gene: TRBD1

CDR3aa: CASSDLQGPSTDTQYF
j_gene: TRBJ2-3
v_gene: TRBV25-1
abundance: NA
d_gene: NA

CDR3aa: CSVEAQVGYGYTF
j_gene: TRBJ1-2
v_gene: TRBV29-1
abundance: NA
d_gene: NA

CDR3aa: CASSIVGGQGNQPQHF
j_gene: TRBJ1-5
v_gene: TRBV19
abundance: NA
d_gene: TRBD1

CDR3aa: CASSLGGGGLTGYTF
j_gene: TRBJ1-2
v_gene: TRBV27
abundance: NA
d_gene: NA

CDR3aa: CASSVQGANTEAFF
j_gene: TRBJ1-1
v_gene: TRBV2
abundance: NA
d_gene: TRBD1